The 21 T cell receptor beta chains presented below share a single source sample, sequenced in a study of blood T cells in healthy people across ages. A second PCR of about 7 to 11 cycles used a sample-barcoded 5' primer and a J-beta primer mix. TCRdb itself ran the 5' RACE reads through MiXCR, one entry per CDR3 protein. This table holds 1.5 million to 2 million distinct CDR3 sequences, 28% found once. The specimen was blood. These receptor sequences come from a woman in her 30s in good health.

In its sample, this clonotype was seen a few times. J is TRBJ1-1 and V is TRBV29-1; D not resolved. The CDR3 consists of 12 residues. Germline values: CDR1 SQVTM, CDR2 ANQGSEA. Between the trimmed V and J ends, which lost 3 bases and 1 base, there was a span of 6 bases. The chain's CDR3 is CSVDPKNTEAFF. In DNA, the CDR3 is TGCAGCGTTGACCCGAAGAACACTGAAGCTTTCTTT.

This clonotype occurred many times. V gene TRBV12-3 or TRBV12-4 combines with J gene TRBJ2-5; 10 bases are shared with TRBD2. The J segment lost 4 bases and the V segment lost 1 base, leaving 6 bases of the junction unmatched. There are 16 residues in the CDR3. The CDR3 DNA reads as TGTGCCAGCAGTTTAGGGTCCGGGACTAGCGCAGAGACCCAGTACTTC. As protein: CASSLGSGTSAETQYF.

This clonotype was observed a handful of times. The chain couples TRBV9 to TRBJ2-7; possibly TRBD1 for D (5 bases). The CDR3 extends over 15 amino acids. The germline CDR1 and CDR2 sequences are SGDLS and YYNGEE. Trimming took 2 bases from V and 6 from J, leaving 18 bases between them. CDR3 protein: CASSVGLLDTGEQYF. The CDR3 DNA follows: TGTGCCAGCAGCGTCGGTTTATTGGACACGGGCGAGCAGTACTTC.

A few counts support this clonotype. The gene calls are TRBV29-1 and TRBJ2-1; TRBD1 matches 7 bases. Germline CDR1 is SQVTM and CDR2 is ANQGSEA. The V gene end was trimmed by 4 bases and the J gene end by 5 bases; junction bases not matched to a gene: 5. The CDR3 has 13 residues. The chain's CDR3 is CSVATQGDNEQFF. Here the CDR3 DNA reads TGCAGCGTTGCTACCCAGGGGGACAATGAGCAGTTCTTC.

CDR3 residues: CSAGLANEQFF. CDR3 bases: TGCAGTGCTGGACTAGCAAATGAGCAGTTCTTC. The genes are TRBV20-1 and TRBJ2-1; TRBD2 matches 8 bases. The germline V gene encodes CDR1 DFQATT and CDR2 SNEGSKA (reference sequence). The trim removed 5 bases at V and 7 bases at J, leaving 1 base unmatched. The length of the CDR3 is 11 residues.

As to this clonotype: The junction differs from germline at one of its ends, possibly a read error. The rearrangement uses TRBV11-2 and TRBJ2-7; TRBD1 or TRBD2 may be the D gene (5 bases each). The CDR3 extends over 15 amino acids. Germline assignment: CDR1 SGHAT and CDR2 FQNNGV. In DNA, the CDR3 is TGTGCCGGCAGCTCTTCCCGGGACGGACCCTACGAGCAGTACTTC. Residues: CAGSSSRDGPYEQYF.

This clonotype was seen more than once but under ten times. The CDR3, as DNA: TGTGCCAGCCGCCTAGCGGGAAGGACGGGCGAGCAGTACTTC. It translates to CASRLAGRTGEQYF. This rearrangement joins TRBV7-2 to TRBJ2-7, with 9 positions matching TRBD2. Germline-derived CDR1 and CDR2 are SGHTA and FQGNSA. V was pared by 8 bases and J by 6 bases, with 11 bases of the junction left unmatched. The CDR3 sequence is 14 residues long. Filled out from reference TRBV7-2 and TRBJ2-7, the complete variable domain reads GAGVSQSPSNKVTEKGKDVELRCDPISGHTALYWYRQSLGQGLEFLIYFQGNSAPDKSGLPSDRFSAERTGGSVSTLTIQRTQQEDSAVYLCASRLAGRTGEQYFGPGTRLTVT.

This clonotype was seen only a few times. An end of the junction does not agree with germline; a read error may underlie this. This chain connects TRBV4-1 to TRBJ2-1; no definite D call. This CDR3 contains 14 residues. Germline CDR1 MGHRA, CDR2 YSYEKL. The CDR3 sequence is CASSQAGPYDEQFF. CDR3 DNA: TGCGCCAGCAGCCAAGCGGGCCCCTACGATGAGCAGTTCTTC.

This chain links TRBV2 with TRBJ2-5, with 7 bases identical to TRBD1. V was clipped by 7 bases and J by 1 base; unmatched bases: 3. CDR1 and CDR2 (germline): SNHLY, FYNNEI. CDR3 size: 13 residues. The CDR3 sequence: CASMGQTQETQYF. CDR3 sequence (DNA): TGTGCCAGCATGGGACAGACCCAAGAGACCCAGTACTTC.

This clonotype was picked up a small number of times. This chain links TRBV5-1 with TRBJ2-5; TRBD2 agrees at 9 bases. The CDR3 is 17 residues long. From germline, CDR1 is SGHRS and CDR2 YFSETQ. Trimming cost V 0 bases and J 0 bases; bases outside gene matches: 6. CDR3 residues: CASSLEVGGGDQETQYF. The CDR3 DNA reads as TGCGCCAGCAGCTTGGAGGTTGGCGGGGGGGACCAAGAGACCCAGTACTTC.

The chain is built from TRBV28 and TRBJ1-5, with 7 bases lining up with TRBD1. This CDR3 comprises 17 residues. With V trimmed by 6 bases and J by 6 bases, 17 bases remained unmatched. CDR1 is MDHEN and CDR2 is SYDVKM in the germline V gene. CDR3 bases: TGTGCCAGCAGCTTACTAGTACAGGGGAGAGACGGTCAGCCCCAGCATTTT. Encoded protein: CASSLLVQGRDGQPQHF.

This clonotype was observed many times. The V gene is TRBV11-2, the J gene TRBJ2-1; D is undetermined. The germline V and J ends were trimmed by 5 bases and 5 bases, with 13 bases remaining between them. This CDR3 is 14 amino acids long. In germline, CDR1 is SGHAT, CDR2 FQNNGV. CDR3 DNA sequence: TGTGCCAGCAGCCCCATTGTCCCGGACAATGAGCAGTTCTTC. Amino acid sequence: CASSPIVPDNEQFF.

This clonotype was counted a single time. The rearrangement uses TRBV20-1 and TRBJ2-5; D possibly uses TRBD1 or TRBD2 (5 bases each). CDR3 length: 19 residues. V was cut by 1 base and J by 0 bases, with 24 bases left in between. Germline values: CDR1 DFQATT, CDR2 SNEGSKA (reference sequence). The CDR3 loop is CSARVRPGRTMPNQETQYF. CDR3 nucleotide sequence: TGCAGTGCTAGAGTTCGACCGGGACGGACAATGCCAAACCAAGAGACCCAGTACTTC.

This clonotype was seen a few times. The chain couples TRBV5-1 to TRBJ1-4; D unclear. There are 16 residues in the CDR3. V lost 0 bases to trimming and J lost 0 bases, with 9 bases between them. The V gene's germline CDR1 is SGHRS and CDR2 YFSETQ. The CDR3 DNA follows: TGCGCCAGCAGCTTGGGTGTCGGGACAACTAATGAAAAACTGTTTTTT. It specifies CASSLGVGTTNEKLFF. Supplemented by reference TRBV5-1 and TRBJ1-4, the full variable domain reads KAGVTQTPRYLIKTRGQQVTLSCSPISGHRSVSWYQQTPGQGLQFLFEYFSETQRNKGNFPGRFSGRQFSNSRSEMNVSTLELGDSALYLCASSLGVGTTNEKLFFGSGTQLSVL.

In its sample, this clonotype was seen a few times. The V gene is TRBV9, the J gene TRBJ1-4; 7 nucleotides align to TRBD1. CDR3 size: 12 residues. Germline assignment: CDR1 SGDLS and CDR2 YYNGEE. V gave up 0 bases and J gave up 11 bases; unmatched junction bases: 1. The CDR3 loop reads CASSVEQGKLFF. The CDR3 DNA sequence: TGTGCCAGCAGCGTAGAACAGGGGAAACTGTTTTTT.

The chain combines TRBV9 with TRBJ1-1; possible D gene TRBD1, 6 bases. The CDR3 length is 15 residues. Germline assignment: CDR1 SGDLS and CDR2 YYNGEE. V lost 0 bases and J 4 bases, leaving 13 bases between the germline ends. The CDR3 is CASSVDAGVGTEAFF. CDR3 nucleotides: TGTGCCAGCAGCGTAGACGCAGGGGTCGGCACTGAAGCTTTCTTT.

Regarding this clonotype: A much larger clone differs by one base, so this may be a read error. V is TRBV7-9 and J is TRBJ2-1; either TRBD1 or TRBD2 may fit D (5 bases each). Germline-derived CDR1 and CDR2 are SEHNR and FQNEAQ (reference sequence). The CDR3 is 16 amino acids. The V end lost 5 bases, the J end lost 6 bases, and 20 bases lay between the germline ends. DNA of the CDR3: TGTGCCAGCAGCCGGAGTAGTGGAGTTGGGACCAATGAGCAGTTCTTC. Its protein product is CASSRSSGVGTNEQFF.

This chain links TRBV5-1 with TRBJ1-1; D is unresolved. The CDR3 covers 14 residues. Germline lookup yields CDR1 SGHRS and CDR2 YFSETQ. Trimming removed 0 bases from V and 3 bases from J, with 9 bases in between. CDR3 in DNA: TGCGCCAGCAGCTTGGGGCAGTCATACACTGAAGCTTTCTTT. It codes for CASSLGQSYTEAFF.

This clonotype appeared a few times. This chain connects TRBV7-2 to TRBJ2-3, with TRBD1 as a possible D gene (7 bases). The length of the CDR3 is 16 residues. Trimming left V 2 bases short and J 2 bases short, with 14 bases between. Germline CDR1 and CDR2: SGHTA and FQGNSA. CDR3 in amino acids: CASSLQGGGLTDTQYF. CDR3 DNA sequence: TGTGCCAGCAGCTTACAGGGGGGAGGCCTCACAGATACGCAGTATTTT.

This clonotype has more than one count but fewer than ten. The chain employs TRBV12-3 or TRBV12-4 and TRBJ2-3; 8 nucleotides agree with TRBD1. This CDR3 is built from 15 residues. V gave up 5 bases and J gave up 2 bases; unmatched junction bases: 6. The CDR3 DNA reads TGTGCCAGCAGTATGGGGACAGGATCCACAGATACGCAGTATTTT. It is translated as CASSMGTGSTDTQYF.

The chain uses TRBV10-3 and TRBJ1-2; TRBD1 is a possible D gene (6 bases). CDR1 and CDR2 (germline): ENHRY, SYGVKD. Trimming pared 3 bases from V and 6 bases from J, leaving 11 bases between. The CDR3 is 13 residues long. The CDR3 DNA sequence: TGTGCCATCAGTGAATTGGGGGGCGATGGCTACACCTTC. Its translation: CAISELGGDGYTF.